The clone carrying this T cell receptor (beta chain) was observed a few times. The target antigen is unknown. Via MiXCR, TCRdb re-called the 5' RACE reads, giving one row per CDR3 protein. The table lists about 340,000 distinct CDR3 sequences, under 15% of them singletons, with 1.1% in the top ten. The sample comes from a study of CD8 T cells in ankylosing spondylitis. Study-level points and caveats: Significantly higher representation of disease-linked clones was reported for matched ankylosing spondylitis synovial fluid.

V was shortened by 3 bases and J by 0 bases, with 7 bases between the two germline ends. The CDR3 covers 14 residues. What was sequenced was blood, either unsorted or a sorted T cell fraction (not recorded which). The V call is TRBV12-3 or TRBV12-4, the J call TRBJ2-3; D perhaps matches TRBD2 (5 bases). The clonotype was recovered from a male donor with ankylosing spondylitis or in good health (not recorded which). The CDR3 region is CASSFGESTDTQYF. The CDR3 nucleotides are TGTGCCAGCAGTTTCGGGGAAAGCACAGATACGCAGTATTTT.